This section outlines one TCR beta chain sequence together with its context. No antigen is known for it. Qualities for individual bases were not recorded, and no much larger clone is one base off. The data belong to a study of long-term antiretroviral therapy in people with HIV (dated by TCRdb to 2021 to 2024). As for the study more broadly: The earliest samples were collected approximately a decade before the 2015 WHO recommendation for immediate ART, a period when ART was typically delayed until CD4 counts fell. No cross-contamination during QIAcube processing turned up in test extractions that ran a monoclonal T-cell line alongside 30 to 40 polyclonal samples. About 35% of the 30 participants with HIV were female. A retrospective serial study tested whether ART initiation and durable HIV suppression were associated with changes in peripheral blood TRB repertoire composition and diversity. A total of 150 to 200 cryopreserved PBMC samples were contributed to the cohort by 30 adults with confirmed HIV infection, with samples collected serially over a mean of around 6 years (range 1-12). Study-wide findings and limitations: Narrower CDR3 length ranges were observed in HIV repertoires than in controls, and an antigen-experienced repertoire with only a slight naive shift after ART was suggested by the network structure. ART initiation was associated with a significant increase in TRB diversity, but diversity stayed significantly below transplant donor controls even after long-term ART. Because pre-ART samples had limited cell numbers, unsorted PBMC were profiled rather than sorted CD4+ and CD8+ T cells. Inferences about post-ART repertoire changes were limited because no data were available on ART adherence, viral resistance or therapy changes. Limited PBMC availability meant only the TCR beta chain was sequenced, without alpha chain pairing. At every time point, the repertoire was dominated by expanded TRB clones first identified before ART initiation, although this dominance fluctuated and, in many PLHIV, declined after ART. The samples span the years 2004 to 2017, and the ART regimens used may be less effective than current regimens.

Inclusion was restricted to participants for whom at least one PBMC sample before ART initiation and at least two post-ART samples were available. All participants with HIV were treated in the United States of America. Before DNA extraction, cryopreserved samples of about 1-11 million PBMC were thawed and then washed. At the time of the earliest PBMC sample, participants with HIV were aged between roughly 23 and 60 years. Per participant, PBMC samples came from 1-4 timepoints prior to ART initiation and 2-8 timepoints following ART initiation, for a median of 7 samples. For every participant, serial HIV viral load, CD4+ T-cell count, ART history and demographic data were obtained. Genomic DNA was extracted from unsorted PBMC with a Qiagen kit on a QIAcube, processed in batches of 12 samples. CDR1 and CDR2 were assigned from the germline V gene as KGHSH and LQKENI. The cysteine opens and the phenylalanine closes a CDR3 of 16 amino acids. The kept DNA is CDR3 alone, 48 bases in frame from the first base. Compared with germline, V lacks 5 bases and J lacks 0 bases; bases without a gene match: 4.

The immunoSEQ hsTCRB v3.0 assay was used at survey level resolution to sequence the TRB variable region. The targeted TRB sequencing depth was about 40,000-55,000 T-cell genomes per sample. TRB libraries were pooled and sequenced on an Illumina MiSeq using a v3 150-cycle kit. The authors processed their data as follows. Repertoire analysis was run in R within a reproducible Nextflow workflow that covered QC, data transformation and analysis. LymphoSeq2, an R package for AIRR-Seq data exploration, was used to implement custom analyses. Four samples yielding fewer than 5000 total TRB sequences were excluded, leaving around 190 analyzed HIV repertoires. Among the 188 retained HIV repertoires, 59 were collected before ART initiation and over 120 were collected after ART initiation. Each repertoire was downsampled to 5000 TRB nucleotide sequences, and summary statistics were averaged across 100 downsampling iterations. The analysis kept only TRB sequences whose CDR3 regions were at least seven amino acids long. A Shannon entropy-derived clonality score and the Gini coefficient were used to measure diversity. Repertoire networks linked the top 5000 CDR3 amino acid sequences whenever two sequences differed by an edit distance of one. For TRB CDR3 amino acid sequences, GLIPH2 was used to predict antigen specificity groups and MHC restriction. CDR3 amino acid sequences were matched against VDJdb and McPAS-TCR to flag known CMV, EBV, HIV or tissue antigen associations. Pre-ART, post-ART and control groups were compared with Wilcoxon signed-rank tests and Holm-Bonferroni correction. As stored in TCRdb, this immuneACCESS dataset retains in-frame rearrangements with V and J assigned. A fraction of the clones does not appear; measured against another copy, unresolved V genes explain less than half of the discrepancy, and the remainder lacks a known reason. V and J calls and clone size are those listed in that table; D and trimming were worked out from the DNA. Across this sample there are around 37,000 clones, with approximately 85% seen only once. The ten largest clonotypes hold almost 4.5% of the sample.

The chain is encoded by TRBV18 joined to TRBJ2-2; TRBD2 agrees with 9 junctional bases. The TCR originated in a man aged 18-30 years with HIV. The specimen comprised unsorted PBMCs, sampled approximately 3.5 years after starting antiretroviral therapy. The CDR3 has the sequence CASSKIAGANTGELFF. The sequence in DNA is TGTGCCAGCTCAAAAATAGCGGGAGCGAACACCGGGGAGCTGTTTTTT.